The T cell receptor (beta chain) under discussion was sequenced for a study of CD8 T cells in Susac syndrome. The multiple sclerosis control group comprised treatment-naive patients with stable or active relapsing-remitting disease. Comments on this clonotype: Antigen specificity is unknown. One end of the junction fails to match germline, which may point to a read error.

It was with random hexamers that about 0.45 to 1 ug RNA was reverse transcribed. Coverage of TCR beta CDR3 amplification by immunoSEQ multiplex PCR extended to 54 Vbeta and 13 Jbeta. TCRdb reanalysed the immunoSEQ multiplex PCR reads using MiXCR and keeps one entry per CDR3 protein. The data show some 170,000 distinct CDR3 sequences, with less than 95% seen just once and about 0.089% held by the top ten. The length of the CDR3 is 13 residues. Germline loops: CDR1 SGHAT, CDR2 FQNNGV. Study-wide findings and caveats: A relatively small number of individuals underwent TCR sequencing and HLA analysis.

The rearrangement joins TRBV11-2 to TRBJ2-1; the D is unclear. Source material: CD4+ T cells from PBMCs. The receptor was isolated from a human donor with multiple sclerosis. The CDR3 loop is CASSLDSSNEQFF. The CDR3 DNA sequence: TGTGCCAGCAGCTTAGATTCCTCCAATGAGCAGTTCTTC.